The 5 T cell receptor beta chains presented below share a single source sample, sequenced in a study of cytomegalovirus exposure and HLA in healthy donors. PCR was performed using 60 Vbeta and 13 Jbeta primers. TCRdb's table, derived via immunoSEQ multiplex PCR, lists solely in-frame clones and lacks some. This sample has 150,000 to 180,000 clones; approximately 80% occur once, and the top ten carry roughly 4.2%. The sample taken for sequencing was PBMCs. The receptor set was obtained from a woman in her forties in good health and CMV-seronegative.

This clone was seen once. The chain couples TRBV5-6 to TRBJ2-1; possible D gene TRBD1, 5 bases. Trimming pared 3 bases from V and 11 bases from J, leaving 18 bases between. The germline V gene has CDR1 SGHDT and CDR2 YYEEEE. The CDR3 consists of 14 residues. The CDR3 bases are TGTGCCAGCAGCTCAGGAGCCGTGACAGTCCAGCAGTTCTTC. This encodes CASSSGAVTVQQFF.

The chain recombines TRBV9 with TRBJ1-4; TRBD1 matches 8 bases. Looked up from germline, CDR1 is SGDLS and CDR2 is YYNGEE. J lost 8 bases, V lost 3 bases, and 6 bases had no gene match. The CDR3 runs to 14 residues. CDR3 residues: CASSETGVGEKLFF. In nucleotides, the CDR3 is TGTGCCAGCAGCGAGACAGGGGTAGGGGAAAAACTGTTTTTT.

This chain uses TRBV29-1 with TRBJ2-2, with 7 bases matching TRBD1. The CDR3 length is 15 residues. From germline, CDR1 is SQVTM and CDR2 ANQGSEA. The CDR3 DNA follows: TGCACCTTCAAAAGCCCAGGGGGTAACACCGGGGAGCTGTTTTTT. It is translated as CTFKSPGGNTGELFF.

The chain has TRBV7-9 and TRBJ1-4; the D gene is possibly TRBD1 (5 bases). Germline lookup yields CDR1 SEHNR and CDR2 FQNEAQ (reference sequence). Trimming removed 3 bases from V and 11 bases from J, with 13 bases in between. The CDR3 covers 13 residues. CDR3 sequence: CASSFPQGGKLFF. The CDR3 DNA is TGTGCCAGCAGCTTCCCCCAGGGAGGGAAACTGTTTTTT.

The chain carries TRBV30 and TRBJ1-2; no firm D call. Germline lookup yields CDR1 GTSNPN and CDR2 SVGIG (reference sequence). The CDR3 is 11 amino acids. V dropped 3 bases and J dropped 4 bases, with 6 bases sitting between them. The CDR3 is CAWRTSYGYTF. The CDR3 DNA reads TGTGCCTGGAGGACATCCTATGGCTACACCTTC. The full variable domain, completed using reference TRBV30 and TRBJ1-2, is SQTIHQWPATLVQPVGSPLSLECTVEGTSNPNLYWYRQAAGRGLQLLFYSVGIGQISSEVPQNLSASRPQDRQFILSSKKLLLSDSGFYLCAWRTSYGYTFGSGTRLTVV.